The following is a TCR beta chain sequence with its context. The table came from immunoSEQ multiplex PCR; TCRdb's copy has only in-frame clones and leaves some out. This sample has about 220,000 clones, with more than 70% found just once. These data originate in a study of blood T cell repertoires in COVID-19. Study summary: Acute and convalescent COVID-19 samples came from the United States, Italy and Spain.

The CDR3 runs 14 residues. The ends were cut back, 4 bases at V and 2 bases at J, with 12 bases in the middle. CDR1 is SGHRS and CDR2 is YFSETQ in the germline V gene. The specimen was peripheral blood. The chain has TRBV5-1 and TRBJ2-5; tentatively, D is TRBD1 (6 bases). The sequence was obtained from a human donor in a cohort sampled during active COVID-19. CDR3: CASSPLQGQETQYF. The CDR3 nucleotides are TGCGCCAGCAGCCCCCTACAGGGACAAGAGACCCAGTACTTC.